This T cell receptor beta chain originates from a study of cytomegalovirus exposure and HLA in healthy donors. General study points: Immune exposure information comprised only CMV serostatus. When presence/absence was analysed, sequencing depth was taken to be roughly uniform across donors. Overall, approximately 180 TCR beta chains were annotated as cytomegalovirus-associated.

CDR1 is LNHDA, CDR2 SQIVND, per germline (reference sequence). The ends lost 7 bases at V and 1 base at J; junction bases unmatched: 8. This CDR3 is 16 amino acids long. With regard to this clone: Its antigen is unidentified.

Primers for the PCR totalled 60 Vbeta and 13 Jbeta. Clones were sequenced by immunoSEQ multiplex PCR, and TCRdb holds only the in-frame ones, with some missing. The sample has 90,000 to 120,000 clones, over 65% seen once; the top ten hold roughly 4.9%. This TCR was sampled from a female donor in good health and CMV-seropositive. Sequenced input: PBMCs. The V and J genes are TRBV19 and TRBJ2-2; TRBD2 aligns across 8 bases. The chain's CDR3 is CASMGAGEMNTGELFF. The CDR3 region has the DNA TGTGCCAGTATGGGAGCGGGAGAGATGAACACCGGGGAGCTGTTTTTT. Together with reference TRBV19 and TRBJ2-2, the CDR3 gives the full variable domain: DGGITQSPKYLFRKEGQNVTLSCEQNLNHDAMYWYRQDPGQGLRLIYYSQIVNDFQKGDIAEGYSVSREKKESFPLTVTSAQKNPTAFYLCASMGAGEMNTGELFFGEGSRLTVL.